These T cell receptor beta chains were read from a single sample in a study of Graves' ophthalmopathy and Graves' hyperthyroidism. TCRdb itself ran the multiplex PCR reads through MiXCR, one entry per CDR3 protein. The sample has 52,000 or so distinct CDR3 sequences; approximately 47% are singletons. The material sequenced was peripheral blood. Receptors were obtained from an adult woman with Graves' ophthalmopathy. The CDR3 runs from the conserved cysteine through the conserved F or W. Each record gives: clone size, J gene, V gene, CDR3 protein. Clone size is given for some rows only: seen once, a few or many times, or a class if the clone is expanded.

many,TRBJ2-5,TRBV6-5,CASSYSTSGQETQYF
.,TRBJ2-1,TRBV15,CATSRGQGASNTEQFF
.,TRBJ2-7,TRBV7-3,CTSSFQGGEQYF
many,TRBJ2-3,TRBV9,CASSPVQRGPTDTQYF
many,TRBJ2-1,TRBV25-1,CASLEGGGPPNEQFF
many,TRBJ2-7,TRBV6-2/TRBV6-3,CASSSIRQGDGEQYF
.,TRBJ1-6,TRBV20-1,CSARAPGTGDLTLHF
.,TRBJ1-2,TRBV19,CASSIIGRTEGYGYTF
many,TRBJ2-2,TRBV11-2,CASSIKPTGELFF
many,TRBJ2-7,TRBV28,CASSLQGALNEQYF
many,TRBJ2-2,TRBV28,CASSSHQSGVTGELFF
once,TRBJ2-3,TRBV5-4,CASSEGSGRRTDTQYF